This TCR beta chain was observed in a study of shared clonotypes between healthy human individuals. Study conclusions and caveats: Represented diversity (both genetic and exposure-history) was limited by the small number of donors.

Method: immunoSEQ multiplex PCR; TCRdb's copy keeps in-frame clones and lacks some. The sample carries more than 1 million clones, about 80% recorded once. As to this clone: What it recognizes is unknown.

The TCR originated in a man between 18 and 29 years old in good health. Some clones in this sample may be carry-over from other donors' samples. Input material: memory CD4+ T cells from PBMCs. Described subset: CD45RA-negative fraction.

As DNA, the CDR3 is TGCGCCAGCAGCGGCCGGGACAGGTCGGCTTTCTTT. Amino acid sequence: CASSGRDRSAFF. This chain connects TRBV5-1 to TRBJ1-1, with 8 nucleotides matching TRBD1. The CDR3 has 12 residues. Trimming took 4 bases from V and 11 from J; bases not matched to a gene: 7. Germline V gives CDR1 SGHRS, CDR2 YFSETQ.